This T cell receptor (beta chain) is drawn from a study of T cells after yellow fever vaccination. At the level of the study: SMART-Seq v4 Ultra Low Input handled preparation of low-cell-number fractions. Points from the study as a whole: The presence of abundant clonotypes contaminating from the bulk population was possible in FACS-sorted repertoires.

Generation of TCR cDNA used 5'RACE template switching (which added a universal primer site and UMIs). In TCRdb, the 5' RACE reads were re-called with MiXCR into one record per CDR3 protein. This sample has about 350,000 distinct CDR3 sequences, with around a tenth found just once. The CDR3 is 14 amino acids. Trimming took off 3 bases at V and 6 bases at J, with 9 bases between the two ends. About this clonotype itself: Its antigen is still unknown.

The receptor's source is a man aged 18 to 29 who received the YFV17D yellow fever vaccine. This specimen consisted of PBMCs, obtained on the day of the first yellow fever vaccination. The chain uses TRBV12-3 or TRBV12-4 and TRBJ1-6; D ambiguous. CDR3 residues: CASSFRARNSPLHF. The CDR3 bases are TGTGCCAGCAGTTTTAGAGCGCGTAATTCACCCCTCCACTTT.